The 10 T cell receptor beta chains presented below share a single source sample, sequenced in a study of blood T cell repertoires in COVID-19. Measured with immunoSEQ multiplex PCR; TCRdb has only the in-frame clones, and not every one. This repertoire shows about 76,000 clones, around 91% found once; its top ten account for 5.8%. Sequenced material: peripheral blood. These receptor sequences come from a human donor in a cohort sampled during active COVID-19.

The V call is TRBV7-8, the J call TRBJ2-1; 7 bases match TRBD1. Unmatched junction bases numbered 12, after V lost 5 bases and J lost 8 bases. Germline lookup yields CDR1 SGHVS and CDR2 FQNEAQ. The CDR3 sequence is 15 residues long. This chain's CDR3 is CASSKGATGAHEQFF. CDR3 sequence (DNA): TGTGCCAGCAGCAAAGGAGCCACAGGGGCCCATGAGCAGTTCTTC.

The V and J genes are TRBV10-1 and TRBJ2-7; 7 nucleotides align to TRBD1. The J segment lost 2 bases and the V segment lost 6 bases, leaving 7 bases of the junction unmatched. This CDR3 region has 14 residues. Germline CDR1 and CDR2: WNHNN and SYGVQD (reference sequence). CDR3 DNA: TGCGCCAGCAGCCCGACAGGGAATCCCTACGAGCAGTACTTC. It specifies CASSPTGNPYEQYF.

The CDR3 DNA follows: TGTGCCAGCAGCCCTTTGCGGGGGGCTGGCTTTTGGTACTTC. This sequence encodes CASSPLRGAGFWYF. This chain links TRBV11-2 with TRBJ2-7, with TRBD2 matching 8 bases. J gave up 12 bases and V 5 bases, and 15 bases lay outside the gene matches. In germline, CDR1 is SGHAT, CDR2 FQNNGV. This CDR3 spans 14 amino acids.

V usage is TRBV30 and J usage is TRBJ2-3; TRBD2 agrees at 10 bases. The ends lost 2 bases at V and 3 bases at J; junction bases unmatched: 2. This CDR3 contains 14 residues. Germline V lookup: CDR1 GTSNPN, CDR2 SVGIG (reference sequence). This CDR3 is CAWSLAGVTDTQYF. Here the CDR3 DNA reads TGTGCCTGGAGTCTAGCGGGGGTGACAGATACGCAGTATTTT.

The CDR3 is CAISGQGGYEQYF. The CDR3 nucleotides read TGTGCCATCAGTGGACAGGGGGGTTACGAGCAGTACTTC. The chain combines TRBV10-3 with TRBJ2-7; 9 nucleotides agree with TRBD1. Germline lookup yields CDR1 ENHRY and CDR2 SYGVKD. With V trimmed by 4 bases and J by 4 bases, 2 bases remained unmatched. This CDR3 has 13 amino acids.

The V call is TRBV3-1 (or the pseudogene TRBV3-2), the J call TRBJ1-4; no definite D call. Germline V lookup: CDR1 LGHDT, CDR2 YNNKEL (reference sequence). The CDR3 consists of 15 residues. V was cut by 1 base and J by 3 bases, with 9 bases left in between. CDR3 sequence reads: CASSQVEAANEKLFF. The CDR3 region has the DNA TGTGCCAGCAGCCAAGTCGAGGCAGCTAATGAAAAACTGTTTTTT.

The chain couples TRBV6-5 to TRBJ2-1; 8 bases fit TRBD2. Germline values: CDR1 MNHEY, CDR2 SVGAGI. Trimming at V came to 8 bases and at J to 3 bases, leaving 6 bases not matched to a gene. The length of the CDR3 is 14 residues. As DNA, the CDR3 is TGTGCCAGCGGGAGCGGGGGAAACTACAATGAGCAGTTCTTC. Amino acid sequence: CASGSGGNYNEQFF.

The chain carries TRBV5-1 and TRBJ1-4, with TRBD1 as a possible D gene (6 bases). The CDR3 extends over 17 amino acids. Per germline, CDR1 SGHRS and CDR2 YFSETQ. V was clipped by 4 bases and J by 0 bases, with 16 bases between them. CDR3 residues: CASSNSGERATNEKLFF. The DNA of the CDR3 is TGCGCCAGCAGCAATTCAGGGGAACGGGCAACTAATGAAAAACTGTTTTTT.

This chain uses TRBV4-3 with TRBJ1-1, with 9 nucleotides matching TRBD1. CDR3 size: 15 residues. The ends lost 0 bases at V and 4 bases at J; junction bases unmatched: 3. Germline CDR1 and CDR2: LGHNA and YSLEER. The CDR3 DNA reads TGCGCCAGCAGCCAAGAAGTGACAGGGGGCACTGAAGCTTTCTTT. Translation gives CASSQEVTGGTEAFF.

The rearrangement uses TRBV6-2 or TRBV6-3 and TRBJ2-7; tentative D call: TRBD2 (6 bases). The V and J ends lost 6 bases and 11 bases respectively, with 17 bases between them. The CDR3 runs 12 residues. Germline values: CDR1 MNHEY, CDR2 SVGEGT. CDR3: CASSHRLELEYF. Here the CDR3 DNA reads TGTGCCAGCAGCCACCGACTAGAATTGGAGTACTTC.